The 30 T cell receptor beta chains in this list originate from one sample, sequenced in a study of blood T cells in healthy people across ages (dated by TCRdb to about 2015). The method behind the library was 5' RACE. Instrument on record: Illumina HiSeq 2500. A second roughly 6 to 12 cycle PCR used a sample-barcoded 5' primer and a J-beta primer mix. The raw public data were reprocessed by TCRdb itself: fastp quality trimming at Q25, MiXCR clonotype calling, in-frame beta chains only. Rows merge per CDR3 protein into single entries with the most common DNA and genes. Counted in this sample were approximately 670,000 distinct CDR3 sequences; roughly 41% of them appeared once. 25% to 35% of the sample lies in the top ten. Input material: blood. The source of these receptors is a man older than 75 in good health.

This clonotype showed up just once. The chain combines TRBV6-1 with TRBJ2-3, with TRBD1 as a possible D gene (6 bases). CDR3 length: 14 residues. Germline V gene sequence: CDR1 MNHNS, CDR2 SASEGT. V lost 8 bases and J lost 0, with 12 bases in between. Here the CDR3 DNA reads TGTGCCAGCCAGGGGCTAACTAGCACAGATACGCAGTATTTT. Translating it yields CASQGLTSTDTQYF.

This clonotype is a singleton in its sample. The rearrangement uses TRBV20-1 and TRBJ2-7; 8 bases are shared with TRBD2. V dropped 1 base and J dropped 7; count of bases not matched to a gene: 15. The germline V gene encodes CDR1 DFQATT and CDR2 SNEGSKA (reference sequence). This CDR3 is built from 16 residues. CDR3 DNA sequence: TGCAGTGCTAGAGTGGCGGGGGGCCTTCGGTTCAATGAGCAGTACTTC. Translation gives CSARVAGGLRFNEQYF.

Comment on this clonotype: At one end the junction does not follow the germline gene, possibly because of a read error. The rearrangement links TRBV20-1 to TRBJ2-3; 8 bases line up with TRBD2. Germline CDR1 DFQATT, CDR2 SNEGSKA (reference sequence). The CDR3 contains 14 residues. The chain's CDR3 is CSAEVAGAGDTKYF. The CDR3 DNA reads as TGCAGTGCCGAAGTGGCGGGAGCGGGAGATACGAAGTATTTT.

On this clonotype: Mismatch with germline at one junction end may stem from a read error. V and J are TRBV28 and TRBJ1-2; D unclear. Germline V gives CDR1 MDHEN, CDR2 SYDVKM. This CDR3 has 11 residues. This CDR3 is CASSFQAGFTF. Here the CDR3 DNA reads TGTGCCAGCAGTTTTCAAGCGGGCTTCACCTTC.

The J gene is TRBJ2-7, the V gene TRBV20-1; the match to TRBD1 covers 8 bases. The trim removed 3 bases at V and 9 bases at J, leaving 16 bases unmatched. Germline values: CDR1 DFQATT, CDR2 SNEGSKA (reference sequence). This CDR3 spans 15 amino acids. CDR3 loop: CSARGNGQGQAGQYF. The CDR3 DNA reads TGCAGTGCTAGGGGGAATGGACAGGGCCAAGCCGGGCAGTACTTC.

This clonotype was recorded a few times. This chain connects TRBV7-9 to TRBJ2-6, with D perhaps given as TRBD1 or TRBD2 (5 bases each). CDR1 and CDR2 from the germline V gene are SEHNR and FQNEAQ (reference sequence). The CDR3 is 11 amino acids. The CDR3 loop is CVGTGANVLTF. In DNA, the CDR3 is TGTGTGGGGACCGGGGCCAACGTCCTGACTTTC.

This chain links TRBV11-3 with TRBJ2-1, with D tentatively TRBD1 (5 bases). The CDR3 length is 15 residues. Germline V gene lookup returns CDR1 SGHNT and CDR2 YENEEA. Trimming pared 1 base from V and 4 bases from J, leaving 11 bases between. In DNA form, the CDR3 reads TGTGCCAGCAGCTTAGGTGACAGCTTTTACAATGAGCAGTTCTTC. This sequence encodes CASSLGDSFYNEQFF.

The chain links TRBV5-4 to TRBJ2-5; 12 nucleotides agree with TRBD2. Germline CDR1 reads SGHNT; CDR2 reads YYREEE (reference sequence). The V gene end was trimmed by 5 bases and the J gene end by 5 bases; junction bases not matched to a gene: 10. CDR3 length: 16 amino acids. CDR3 protein: CASSHFLAGGPETQYF. CDR3 in DNA: TGTGCCAGCAGTCATTTTCTAGCGGGGGGGCCGGAGACCCAGTACTTC. Supplemented by reference TRBV5-4 and TRBJ2-5, the full variable domain reads ETGVTQSPTHLIKTRGQQVTLRCSSQSGHNTVSWYQQALGQGPQFIFQYYREEENGRGNFPPRFSGLQFPNYSSELNVNALELDDSALYLCASSHFLAGGPETQYFGPGTRLLVL.

The chain couples TRBV6-5 to TRBJ2-1; TRBD2 agrees at 16 bases. Trimming at V came to 7 bases and at J to 10 bases, leaving 10 bases not matched to a gene. The length of the CDR3 is 16 residues. The germline gives CDR1 MNHEY, CDR2 SVGAGI. The CDR3, as DNA: TGTGCCAGCACTTCAACGGGACTAGCGGGAGGGGGGGAGCAGTTCTTC. Its protein product is CASTSTGLAGGGEQFF.

V gene TRBV6-2 or TRBV6-3 combines with J gene TRBJ2-1; TRBD2 agrees at 9 bases. The CDR3 is 17 residues long. Germline assignment: CDR1 MNHEY and CDR2 SVGEGT. V shed 2 bases, J shed 3 bases, and the junction held 8 bases outside the gene matches. The CDR3, as DNA: TGTGCCAGCAGTTACGGACCGGGCGGGAGGGTCTACAATGAGCAGTTCTTC. Its translation: CASSYGPGGRVYNEQFF.

CDR3 in DNA: TGTGCCAGCAGTGAAGACATATTACACTACAATGAGCAGTACTTC. Its protein product is CASSEDILHYNEQYF. The chain has TRBV2 and TRBJ2-1, with D hard to call. The DNA end is a closer match to TRBJ2-7, so the J assignment may be wrong. This CDR3 comprises 15 residues. The V gene's germline CDR1 is SNHLY and CDR2 FYNNEI.

The chain combines TRBV15 with TRBJ2-3; TRBD2 is a possible D gene (5 bases). V dropped 0 bases and J dropped 2 bases, with 12 bases sitting between them. Germline V gene sequence: CDR1 LNHNV, CDR2 YYDKDF (reference sequence). The CDR3 spans 16 residues. The CDR3 here is CATSRDPSGNTDTQYF. For the CDR3, the DNA is TGTGCCACCAGCAGAGATCCGTCGGGAAACACAGATACGCAGTATTTT.

The chain uses TRBV29-1 and TRBJ2-2, with 7 nucleotides matching TRBD2. Germline V lookup: CDR1 SQVTM, CDR2 ANQGSEA. This CDR3 has 15 amino acids. With 6 bases clipped from V and 0 bases from J, the junction kept 7 bases outside the gene matches. Written as DNA, the CDR3 is TGCAGCGTAAAAGTGGGACTATCGAACACCGGGGAGCTGTTTTTT. Protein product: CSVKVGLSNTGELFF.

The rearrangement links TRBV29-1 to TRBJ1-4, with 7 bases aligning to TRBD1. This CDR3 is built from 15 residues. The V and J ends lost 6 bases and 0 bases, in that order; junction bases with no gene match: 7. The germline gives CDR1 SQVTM, CDR2 ANQGSEA. The CDR3: CSVTGVIATNEKLFF. The DNA of the CDR3 is TGCAGCGTAACAGGGGTCATAGCAACTAATGAAAAACTGTTTTTT.

This clonotype was observed a handful of times. The chain joins TRBV7-2 to TRBJ2-3; possible D gene TRBD2, 6 bases. Looked up from germline, CDR1 is SGHTA and CDR2 is FQGNSA. The V end was cut by 11 bases, the J end by 0 bases, with 18 bases between. The CDR3 is made up of 15 amino acids. The DNA of the CDR3 is TGTGCCGCCCGAACCGCGGGGCCAAGCACAGATACGCAGTATTTT. Residues: CAARTAGPSTDTQYF.

This clonotype was counted a few times. The DNA of the CDR3 is TGTGCCAGCAGTTCGATTACCAGGGGTTCACAAGAGACCCAGTACTTC. Its protein product is CASSSITRGSQETQYF. V usage is TRBV28 and J usage is TRBJ2-5, with a possible D match to TRBD1 (6 bases). The CDR3 sequence is 16 residues long. Trimming stripped 4 bases from V and 2 bases from J, with 17 bases between. Germline V gene sequence: CDR1 MDHEN, CDR2 SYDVKM.

This sequence joins TRBV12-3 or TRBV12-4 and TRBJ2-7; tentatively, D is TRBD2 (6 bases). Trimming took off 5 bases at V and 4 bases at J, with 18 bases between the two ends. This CDR3 has 15 amino acids. The CDR3 here is CASSLPVNSGYEQYF. For the CDR3, the DNA is TGTGCCAGCAGTCTCCCCGTTAATAGCGGTTACGAGCAGTACTTC.

A single count supports this clonotype. The V gene is TRBV20-1, the J gene TRBJ2-1, with TRBD2 identical over 12 bases. This CDR3 has 14 amino acids. V gave up 4 bases and J gave up 4 bases; unmatched junction bases: 2. Looked up from germline, CDR1 is DFQATT and CDR2 is SNEGSKA (reference sequence). CDR3 in amino acids: CSATSGREYNEQFF. The CDR3 DNA reads TGCAGTGCTACTAGCGGGAGGGAATACAATGAGCAGTTCTTC.

In DNA, the CDR3 is TGCAGTGCCCAAGGACAGCTGATATCCTACGAGCAGTACTTC. Amino acids: CSAQGQLISYEQYF. V gene TRBV20-1 combines with J gene TRBJ2-4; TRBD1 might be the D (6 bases). Matching the DNA end better, TRBJ2-7 makes the J call doubtful. The CDR3 extends over 14 amino acids. Germline V gives CDR1 DFQATT, CDR2 SNEGSKA (reference sequence).

Turning to this clonotype: The limits of the CDR3 on the DNA are not certain, so only TCRdb's listed CDR3 is given. This rearrangement joins TRBV21-1 to TRBJ2-1; the table's D call, TRBD1, has no DNA check behind it. TRBV21-1 is a listed pseudogene. Counting both end residues, the CDR3 totals 15 amino acids. This CDR3 reads CASSKWVGQGNEQFF.

The chain recombines TRBV4-2 with TRBJ2-5; TRBD1 matches 9 bases. The CDR3 has 15 amino acids. Germline V lookup: CDR1 LGHNA, CDR2 YNFKEQ. J gave up 4 bases and V 6 bases, and 9 bases lay outside the gene matches. The CDR3: CASRPGQGSGETQYF. The CDR3 DNA reads TGTGCCAGCAGACCGGGACAGGGCTCCGGAGAGACCCAGTACTTC.

The V call is TRBV13, the J call TRBJ2-5; 16 nucleotides match TRBD2. V lost 5 bases and J lost 0; bases outside the gene matches: 6. Per germline, CDR1 PRHDT and CDR2 FYEKMQ (reference sequence). This CDR3 has 18 amino acids. CDR3: CASSVGTSGRGYQETQYF. The CDR3 DNA sequence: TGTGCCAGCAGCGTCGGGACTAGCGGGAGGGGATACCAAGAGACCCAGTACTTC.

The rearrangement joins TRBV9 to TRBJ1-5; 9 positions match TRBD1. Germline CDR1 is SGDLS and CDR2 is YYNGEE. The V gene end was trimmed by 3 bases and the J gene end by 5 bases; junction bases not matched to a gene: 6. CDR3 length: 15 residues. CDR3 in DNA: TGTGCCAGCAGCGCTACAGGGGGCCCCGATCAGCCCCAGCATTTT. Encoded protein: CASSATGGPDQPQHF.

This sequence joins TRBV6-2 or TRBV6-3 and TRBJ1-2, with 9 bases aligning to TRBD1. With 0 bases clipped from V and 4 bases from J, the junction kept 9 bases outside the gene matches. The CDR3 sequence is 17 residues long. The germline gives CDR1 MNHEY, CDR2 SVGEGT. The CDR3 DNA is TGTGCCAGCAGTTACTCCTCAACAGGGGGCGACAGCTATGGCTACACCTTC. It yields the protein CASSYSSTGGDSYGYTF.

This chain connects TRBV11-3 to TRBJ1-1, with 7 bases lining up with TRBD1. Germline V gives CDR1 SGHNT, CDR2 YENEEA. The CDR3 consists of 16 residues. V shed 1 base, J shed 1 base, and the junction held 6 bases outside the gene matches. CDR3 nucleotides: TGTGCCAGCAGCTTAGCGGGACAGTCCGGGAACACTGAAGCTTTCTTT. It translates to CASSLAGQSGNTEAFF.

Turning to this clonotype: A much larger clonotype is one base distant, so this may be a read error. The V gene is TRBV29-1, the J gene TRBJ2-1; 7 positions match TRBD1. This CDR3 comprises 13 residues. With 4 bases clipped from V and 13 bases from J, the junction kept 13 bases outside the gene matches. Germline CDR1 and CDR2: SQVTM and ANQGSEA. This CDR3 is CSVAGQFQETQFF. The CDR3 DNA is TGCAGCGTTGCGGGACAGTTCCAAGAGACCCAGTTCTTC.

This chain connects TRBV6-1 to TRBJ1-2; possibly TRBD1 for D (5 bases). CDR1 and CDR2 from the germline V gene are MNHNS and SASEGT. V lost 0 bases and J lost 2, with 7 bases in between. The CDR3 is 14 amino acids. The CDR3 nucleotides are TGTGCCAGCAGTGAAGCGCCAGGGAACTATGGCTACACCTTC. It yields the protein CASSEAPGNYGYTF.

The sample holds a few counts of this clonotype. V usage is TRBV20-1 and J usage is TRBJ2-1, with 11 bases aligning to TRBD2. The CDR3 sequence is 12 residues long. Germline loops: CDR1 DFQATT, CDR2 SNEGSKA (reference sequence). J was trimmed by 13 bases and V by 6 bases; bases with no gene match: 8. CDR3 DNA sequence: TGCAGTGCCAAGACTAGCGGGGCGATTCAGTTCTTC. Translation: CSAKTSGAIQFF.

This chain connects TRBV14 to TRBJ2-3, with D unclear. Germline CDR1 is SGHDN and CDR2 is FVKESK. The CDR3 totals 14 residues. The V gene lost 2 bases and the J gene lost 5 bases, with 11 bases spanning the gap. This CDR3 reads CASSQLGLGDTQYF. CDR3 coding DNA: TGTGCCAGCAGCCAACTCGGGTTAGGAGATACGCAGTATTTT.

This clonotype has a handful of counts. This chain links TRBV29-1 with TRBJ2-3, with 13 bases that match TRBD2. V gave up 4 bases and J gave up 2 bases; unmatched junction bases: 3. The germline gives CDR1 SQVTM, CDR2 ANQGSEA. The CDR3 is 15 residues long. The chain's CDR3 is CSVGGTSGVTDTQYF. The CDR3 DNA reads TGCAGCGTTGGGGGGACTAGCGGGGTCACAGATACGCAGTATTTT.